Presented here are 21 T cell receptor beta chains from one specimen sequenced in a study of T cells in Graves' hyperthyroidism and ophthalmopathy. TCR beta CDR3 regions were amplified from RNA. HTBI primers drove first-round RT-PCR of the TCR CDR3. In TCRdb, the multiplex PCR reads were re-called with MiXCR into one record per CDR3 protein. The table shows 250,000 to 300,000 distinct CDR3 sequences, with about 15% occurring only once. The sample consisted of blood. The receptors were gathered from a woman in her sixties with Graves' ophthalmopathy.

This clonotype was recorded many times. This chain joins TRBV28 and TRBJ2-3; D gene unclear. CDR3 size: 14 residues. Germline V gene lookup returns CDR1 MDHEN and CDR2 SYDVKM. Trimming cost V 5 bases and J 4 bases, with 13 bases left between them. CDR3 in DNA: TGTGCCAGCAGTATACCGGCCGGCGCAGATACGCAGTATTTT. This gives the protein CASSIPAGADTQYF.

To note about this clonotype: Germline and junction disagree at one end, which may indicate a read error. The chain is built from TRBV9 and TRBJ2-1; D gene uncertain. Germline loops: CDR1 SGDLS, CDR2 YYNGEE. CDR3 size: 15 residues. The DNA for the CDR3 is TGTGCCAGCAGCGTAGTCGGATCGTCCTACAATGGGCAGTTCTTC. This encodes CASSVVGSSYNGQFF. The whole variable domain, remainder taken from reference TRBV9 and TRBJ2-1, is DSGVTQTPKHLITATGQRVTLRCSPRSGDLSVYWYQQSLDQGLQFLIQYYNGEERAKGNILERFSAQQFPDLHSELNLSSLELGDSALYFCASSVVGSSYNGQFFGPGTRLTVL.

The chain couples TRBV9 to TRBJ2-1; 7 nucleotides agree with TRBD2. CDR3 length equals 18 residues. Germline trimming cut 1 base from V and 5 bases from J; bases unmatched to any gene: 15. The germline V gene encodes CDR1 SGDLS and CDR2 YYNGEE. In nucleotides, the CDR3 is TGTGCCAGCAGCGTAAACCCCTGGGAGGGGAGCGGTGACAATGAGCAGTTCTTC. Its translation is CASSVNPWEGSGDNEQFF.

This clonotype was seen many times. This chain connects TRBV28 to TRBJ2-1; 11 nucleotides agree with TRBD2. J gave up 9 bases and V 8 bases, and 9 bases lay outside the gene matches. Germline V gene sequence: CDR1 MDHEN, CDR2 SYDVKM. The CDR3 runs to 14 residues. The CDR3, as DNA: TGTGCCAGCGTCACTAGCGGGAGAAGCTTTGAGCAGTTCTTC. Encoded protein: CASVTSGRSFEQFF. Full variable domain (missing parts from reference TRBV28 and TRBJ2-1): DVKVTQSSRYLVKRTGEKVFLECVQDMDHENMFWYRQDPGLGLRLIYFSYDVKMKEKGDIPEGYSVSREKKERFSLILESASTNQTSMYLCASVTSGRSFEQFFGPGTRLTVL.

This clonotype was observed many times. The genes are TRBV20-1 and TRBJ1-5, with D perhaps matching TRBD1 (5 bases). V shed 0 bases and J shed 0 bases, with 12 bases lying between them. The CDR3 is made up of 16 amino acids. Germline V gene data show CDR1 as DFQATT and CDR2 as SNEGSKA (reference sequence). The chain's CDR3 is CSARDLSGGSNQPQHF. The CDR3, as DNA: TGCAGTGCTAGAGATCTGTCGGGGGGTAGCAATCAGCCCCAGCATTTT.

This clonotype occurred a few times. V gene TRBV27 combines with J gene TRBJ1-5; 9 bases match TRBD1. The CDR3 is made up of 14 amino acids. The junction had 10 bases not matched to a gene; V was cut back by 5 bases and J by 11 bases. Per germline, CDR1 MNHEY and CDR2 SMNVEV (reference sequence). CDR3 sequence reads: CASSPRDRVKSQHF. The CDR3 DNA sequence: TGTGCCAGCAGTCCCCGGGACAGGGTAAAGTCCCAGCATTTT.

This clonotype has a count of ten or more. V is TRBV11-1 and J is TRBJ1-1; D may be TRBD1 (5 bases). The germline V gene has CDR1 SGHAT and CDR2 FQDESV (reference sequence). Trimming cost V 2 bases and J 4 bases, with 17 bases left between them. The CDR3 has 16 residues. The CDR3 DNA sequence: TGTGCCAGCAGCTTATTAAGGGGACGGTCGGGCACTGAAGCTTTCTTT. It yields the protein CASSLLRGRSGTEAFF.

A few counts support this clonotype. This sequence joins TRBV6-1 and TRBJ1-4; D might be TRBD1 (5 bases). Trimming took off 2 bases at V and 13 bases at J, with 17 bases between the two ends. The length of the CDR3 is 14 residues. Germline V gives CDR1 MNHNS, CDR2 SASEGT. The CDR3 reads CASSEWGVAKGLFF. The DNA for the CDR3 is TGTGCCAGCAGTGAATGGGGGGTTGCGAAAGGACTGTTTTTT.

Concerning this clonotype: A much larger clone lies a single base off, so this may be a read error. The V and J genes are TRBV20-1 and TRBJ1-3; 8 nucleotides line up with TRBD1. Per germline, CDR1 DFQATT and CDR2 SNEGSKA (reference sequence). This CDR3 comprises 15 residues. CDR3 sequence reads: CGAPSQQGDGNTIYF. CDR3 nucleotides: TGCGGTGCGCCGAGTCAACAGGGGGATGGAAACACCATATATTTT.

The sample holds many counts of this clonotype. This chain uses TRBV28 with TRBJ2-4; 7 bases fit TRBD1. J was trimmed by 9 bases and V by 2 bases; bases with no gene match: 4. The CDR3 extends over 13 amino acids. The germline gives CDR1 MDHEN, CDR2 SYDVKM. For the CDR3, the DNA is TGTGCCAGCAGTTTAAGGGGGCAAGCCATTCAGTACTTC. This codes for CASSLRGQAIQYF.

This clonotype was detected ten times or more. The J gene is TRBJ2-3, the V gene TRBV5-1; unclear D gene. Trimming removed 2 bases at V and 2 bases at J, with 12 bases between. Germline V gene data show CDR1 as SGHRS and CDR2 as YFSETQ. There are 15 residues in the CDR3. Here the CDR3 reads CASSLSSRTTDTQYF. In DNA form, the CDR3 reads TGCGCCAGCAGCTTATCGAGTCGGACCACAGATACGCAGTATTTT.

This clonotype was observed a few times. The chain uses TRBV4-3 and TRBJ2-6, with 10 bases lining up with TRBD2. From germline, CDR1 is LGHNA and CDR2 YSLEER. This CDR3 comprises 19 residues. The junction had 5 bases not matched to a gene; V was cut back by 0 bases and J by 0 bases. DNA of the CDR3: TGCGCCAGCAGCCAAGAGTATAGCGGGAGGAGCTCTGGGGCCAACGTCCTGACTTTC. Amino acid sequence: CASSQEYSGRSSGANVLTF.

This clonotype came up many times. Here the CDR3 DNA reads TGTGCCAGCAGCCCTGAAATGCGGGGCCACACCTACGAGCAGTACTTC. It is translated as CASSPEMRGHTYEQYF. The chain couples TRBV3-1 to TRBJ2-7, with D possibly TRBD2 on 6 matching bases. The CDR3 is made up of 16 amino acids. With 4 bases removed from V and 2 bases from J, the gap between germline ends came to 18 bases. The V gene's germline CDR1 is LGHDT and CDR2 YNNKEL (reference sequence).

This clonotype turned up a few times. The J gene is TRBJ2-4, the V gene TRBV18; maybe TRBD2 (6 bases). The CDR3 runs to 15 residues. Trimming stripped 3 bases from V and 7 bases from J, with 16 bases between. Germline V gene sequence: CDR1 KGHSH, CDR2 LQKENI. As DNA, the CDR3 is TGTGCCAGCTCACCGCCCGCAGGCGGGGAGAACATTCAGTACTTC. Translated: CASSPPAGGENIQYF.

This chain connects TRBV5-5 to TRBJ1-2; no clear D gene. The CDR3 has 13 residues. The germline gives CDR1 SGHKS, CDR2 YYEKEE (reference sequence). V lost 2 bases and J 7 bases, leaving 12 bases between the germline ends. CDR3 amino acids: CASSLGHEVGYTF. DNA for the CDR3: TGTGCCAGCAGCTTAGGTCATGAAGTTGGCTACACCTTC.

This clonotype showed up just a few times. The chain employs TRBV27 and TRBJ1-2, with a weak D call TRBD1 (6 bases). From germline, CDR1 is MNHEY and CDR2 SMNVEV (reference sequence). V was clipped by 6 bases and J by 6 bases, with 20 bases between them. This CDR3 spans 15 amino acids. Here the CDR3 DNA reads TGTGCCAGCAGCCGCAGGGCAGGGGCAGATGATGGCTACACCTTC. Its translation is CASSRRAGADDGYTF.

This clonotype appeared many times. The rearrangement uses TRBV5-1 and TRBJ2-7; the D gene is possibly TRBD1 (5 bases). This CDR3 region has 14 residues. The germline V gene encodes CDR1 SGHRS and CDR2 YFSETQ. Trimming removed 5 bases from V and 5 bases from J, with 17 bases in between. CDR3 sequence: CASRPHRNLHEQYF. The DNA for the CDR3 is TGCGCCAGCAGACCCCACAGGAATCTCCACGAGCAGTACTTC.

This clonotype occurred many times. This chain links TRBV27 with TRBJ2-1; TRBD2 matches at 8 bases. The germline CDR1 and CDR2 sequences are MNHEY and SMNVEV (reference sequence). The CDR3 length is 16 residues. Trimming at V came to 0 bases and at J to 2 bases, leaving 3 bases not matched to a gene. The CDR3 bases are TGTGCCAGCAGTTTATCAGCGGGAGATACCTACAATGAGCAGTTCTTC. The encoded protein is CASSLSAGDTYNEQFF.

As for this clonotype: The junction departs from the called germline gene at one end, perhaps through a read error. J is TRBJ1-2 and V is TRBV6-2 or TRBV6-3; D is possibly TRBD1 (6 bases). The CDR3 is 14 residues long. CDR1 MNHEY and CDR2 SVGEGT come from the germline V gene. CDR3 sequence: CVSSYSSGADGYTF. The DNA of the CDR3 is TGTGTCAGCAGTTACTCGTCAGGGGCCGATGGCTACACCTTC.

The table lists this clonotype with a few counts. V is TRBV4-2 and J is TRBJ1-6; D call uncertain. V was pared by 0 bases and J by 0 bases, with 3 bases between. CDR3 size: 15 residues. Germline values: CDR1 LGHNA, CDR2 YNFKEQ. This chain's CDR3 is CASSQESSYNSPLHF. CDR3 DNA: TGTGCCAGCAGCCAAGAGTCCTCCTATAATTCACCCCTCCACTTT.

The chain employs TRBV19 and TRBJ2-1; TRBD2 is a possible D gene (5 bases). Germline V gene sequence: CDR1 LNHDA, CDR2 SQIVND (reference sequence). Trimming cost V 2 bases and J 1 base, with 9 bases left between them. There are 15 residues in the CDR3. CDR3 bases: TGTGCCAGTAGTATAACAGCGGAGTCCTACAATGAGCAGTTCTTC. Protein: CASSITAESYNEQFF.